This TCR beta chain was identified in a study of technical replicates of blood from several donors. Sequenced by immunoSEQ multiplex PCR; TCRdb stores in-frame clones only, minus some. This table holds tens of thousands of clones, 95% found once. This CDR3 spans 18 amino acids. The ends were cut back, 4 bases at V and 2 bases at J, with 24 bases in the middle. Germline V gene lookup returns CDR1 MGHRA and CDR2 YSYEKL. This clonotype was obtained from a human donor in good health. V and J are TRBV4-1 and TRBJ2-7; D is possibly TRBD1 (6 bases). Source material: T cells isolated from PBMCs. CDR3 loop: CASSPWSPDSANTYEQYF. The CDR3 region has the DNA TGCGCCAGCAGCCCATGGAGCCCGGACAGCGCAAATACCTACGAGCAGTACTTC.